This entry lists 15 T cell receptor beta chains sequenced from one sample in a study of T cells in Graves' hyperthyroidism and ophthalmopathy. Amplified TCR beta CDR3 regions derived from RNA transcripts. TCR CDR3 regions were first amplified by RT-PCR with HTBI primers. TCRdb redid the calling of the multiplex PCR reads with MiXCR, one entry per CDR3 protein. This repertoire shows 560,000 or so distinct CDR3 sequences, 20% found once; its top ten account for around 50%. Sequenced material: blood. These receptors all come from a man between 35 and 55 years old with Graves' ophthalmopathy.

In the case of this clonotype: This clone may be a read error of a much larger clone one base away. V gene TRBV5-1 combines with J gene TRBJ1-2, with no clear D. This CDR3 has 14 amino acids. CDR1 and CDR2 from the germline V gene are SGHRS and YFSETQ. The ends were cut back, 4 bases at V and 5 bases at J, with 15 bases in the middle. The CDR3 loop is CASSPYRRAYGYTF. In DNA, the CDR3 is TGCGCCAGCAGCCCTTACCGACGGGCATATGGCTACACCTTC.

The CDR3, as DNA: TGTGCCAGCAGTTACAGGGTAAAGAACACCGGGGAGCTGTTTTTT. Its translation is CASSYRVKNTGELFF. V gene TRBV6-5 combines with J gene TRBJ2-2; D not resolved. V was cut by 2 bases and J by 1 base, with 8 bases left in between. The CDR3 length is 15 residues. Per germline, CDR1 MNHEY and CDR2 SVGAGI.

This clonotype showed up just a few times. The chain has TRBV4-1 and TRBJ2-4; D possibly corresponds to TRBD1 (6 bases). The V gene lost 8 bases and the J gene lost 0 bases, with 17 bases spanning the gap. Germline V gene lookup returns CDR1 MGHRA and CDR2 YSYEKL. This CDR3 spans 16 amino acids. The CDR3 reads CASSRTGTLAKNIQYF. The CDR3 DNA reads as TGCGCCAGCTCACGAACAGGGACGTTAGCCAAAAACATTCAGTACTTC.

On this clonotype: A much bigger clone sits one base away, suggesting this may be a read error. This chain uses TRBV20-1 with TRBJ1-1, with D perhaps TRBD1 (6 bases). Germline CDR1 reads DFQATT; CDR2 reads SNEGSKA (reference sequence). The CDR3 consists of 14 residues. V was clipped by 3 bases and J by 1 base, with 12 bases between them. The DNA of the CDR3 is TGCAGTGCTAGCACAGGGAGCCCGAACACTGAAGCTTTCTTT. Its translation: CSASTGSPNTEAFF.

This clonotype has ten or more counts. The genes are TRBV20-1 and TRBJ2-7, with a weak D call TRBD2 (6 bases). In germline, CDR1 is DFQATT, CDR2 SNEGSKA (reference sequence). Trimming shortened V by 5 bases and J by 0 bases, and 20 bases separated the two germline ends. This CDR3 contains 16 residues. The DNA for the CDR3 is TGCAGTGCTGTTCGGGTGGAGGGCATAAGCTCCTACGAGCAGTACTTC. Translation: CSAVRVEGISSYEQYF.

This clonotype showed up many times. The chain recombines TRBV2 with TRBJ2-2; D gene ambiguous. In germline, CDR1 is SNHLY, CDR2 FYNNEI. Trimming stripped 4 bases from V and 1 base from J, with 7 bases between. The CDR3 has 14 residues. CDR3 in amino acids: CASSVGLNTGELFF. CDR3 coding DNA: TGTGCCAGCAGTGTAGGGCTGAACACCGGGGAGCTGTTTTTT.

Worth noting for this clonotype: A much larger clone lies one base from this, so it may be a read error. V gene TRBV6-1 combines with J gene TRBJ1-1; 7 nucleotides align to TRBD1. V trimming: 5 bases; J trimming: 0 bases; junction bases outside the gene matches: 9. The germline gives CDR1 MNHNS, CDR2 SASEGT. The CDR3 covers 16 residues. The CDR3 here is CASSLRQGKVNTEAFF. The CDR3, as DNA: TGTGCCAGCAGTCTAAGACAGGGAAAGGTGAACACTGAAGCTTTCTTT.

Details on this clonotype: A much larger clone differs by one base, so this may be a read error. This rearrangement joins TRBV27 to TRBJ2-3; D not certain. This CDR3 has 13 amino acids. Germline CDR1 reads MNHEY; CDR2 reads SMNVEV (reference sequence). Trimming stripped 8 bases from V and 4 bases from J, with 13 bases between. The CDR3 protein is CASGIRSADTQYF. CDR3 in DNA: TGTGCCAGCGGTATTAGGAGTGCAGATACGCAGTATTTT.

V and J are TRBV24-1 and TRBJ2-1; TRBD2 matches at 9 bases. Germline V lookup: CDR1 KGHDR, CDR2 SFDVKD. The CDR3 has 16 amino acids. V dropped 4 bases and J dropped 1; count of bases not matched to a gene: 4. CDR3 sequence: CATSEVTSGSYNEQFF. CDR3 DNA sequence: TGTGCCACCAGTGAAGTGACTAGCGGTTCCTACAATGAGCAGTTCTTC.

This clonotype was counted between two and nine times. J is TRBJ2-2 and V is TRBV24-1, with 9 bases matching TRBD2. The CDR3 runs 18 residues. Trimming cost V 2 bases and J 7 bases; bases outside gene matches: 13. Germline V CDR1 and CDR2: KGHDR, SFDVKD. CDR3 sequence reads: CATSDSRVSGRLIGELFF. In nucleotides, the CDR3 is TGTGCCACCAGTGATTCGAGGGTTAGCGGGAGATTGATCGGGGAGCTGTTTTTT.

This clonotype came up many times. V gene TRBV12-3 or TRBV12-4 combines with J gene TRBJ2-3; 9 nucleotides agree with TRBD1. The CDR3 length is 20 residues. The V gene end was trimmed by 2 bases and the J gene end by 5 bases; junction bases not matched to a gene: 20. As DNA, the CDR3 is TGTGCCAGCAGTTTATTAGGTCCCCGTTTCGACAGGGGGTATAGAGATACGCAGTATTTT. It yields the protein CASSLLGPRFDRGYRDTQYF.

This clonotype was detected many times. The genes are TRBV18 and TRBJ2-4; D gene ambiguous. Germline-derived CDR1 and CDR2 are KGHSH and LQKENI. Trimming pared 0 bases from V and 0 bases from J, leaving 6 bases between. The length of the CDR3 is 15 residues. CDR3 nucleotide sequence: TGTGCCAGCTCACCACCGAGCCAAGCCAAAAACATTCAGTACTTC. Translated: CASSPPSQAKNIQYF.

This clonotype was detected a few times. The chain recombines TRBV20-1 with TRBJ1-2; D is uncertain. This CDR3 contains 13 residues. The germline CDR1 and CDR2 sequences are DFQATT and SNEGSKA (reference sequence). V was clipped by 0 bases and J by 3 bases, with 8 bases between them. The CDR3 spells CSARDLVDYGYTF. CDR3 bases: TGCAGTGCTAGAGATCTGGTCGACTATGGCTACACCTTC.

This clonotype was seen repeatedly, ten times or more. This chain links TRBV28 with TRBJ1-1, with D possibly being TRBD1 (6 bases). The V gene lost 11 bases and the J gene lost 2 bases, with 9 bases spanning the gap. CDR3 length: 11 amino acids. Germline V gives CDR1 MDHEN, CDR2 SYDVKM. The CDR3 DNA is TGTGCCTCACAGGGTAACACTGAAGCTTTCTTT. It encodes CASQGNTEAFF. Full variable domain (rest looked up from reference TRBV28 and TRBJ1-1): DVKVTQSSRYLVKRTGEKVFLECVQDMDHENMFWYRQDPGLGLRLIYFSYDVKMKEKGDIPEGYSVSREKKERFSLILESASTNQTSMYLCASQGNTEAFFGQGTRLTVV.

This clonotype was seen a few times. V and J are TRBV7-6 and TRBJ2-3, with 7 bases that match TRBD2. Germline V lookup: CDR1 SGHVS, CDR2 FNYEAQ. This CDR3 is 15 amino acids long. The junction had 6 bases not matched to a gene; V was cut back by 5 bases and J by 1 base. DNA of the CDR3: TGTGCCAGCAGCCGCCTGAGCGGGGGCACAGATACGCAGTATTTT. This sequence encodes CASSRLSGGTDTQYF.